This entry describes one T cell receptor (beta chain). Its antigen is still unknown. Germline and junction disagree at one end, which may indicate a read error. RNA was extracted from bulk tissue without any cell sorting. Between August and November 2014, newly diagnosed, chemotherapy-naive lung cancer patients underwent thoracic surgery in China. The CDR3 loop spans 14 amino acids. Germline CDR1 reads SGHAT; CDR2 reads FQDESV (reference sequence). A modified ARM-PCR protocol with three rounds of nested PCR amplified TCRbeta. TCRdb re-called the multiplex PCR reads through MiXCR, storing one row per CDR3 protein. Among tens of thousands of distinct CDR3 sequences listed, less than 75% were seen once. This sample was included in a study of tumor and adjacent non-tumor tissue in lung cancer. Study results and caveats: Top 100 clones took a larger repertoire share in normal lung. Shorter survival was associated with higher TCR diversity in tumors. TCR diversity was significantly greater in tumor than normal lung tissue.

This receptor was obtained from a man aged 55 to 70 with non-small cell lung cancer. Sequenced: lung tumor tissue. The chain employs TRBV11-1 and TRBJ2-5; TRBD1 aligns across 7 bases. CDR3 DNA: TGTGCCAGCAGCTCCGGACAGGTCCAAGCGACCCAATACTTC. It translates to CASSSGQVQATQYF.